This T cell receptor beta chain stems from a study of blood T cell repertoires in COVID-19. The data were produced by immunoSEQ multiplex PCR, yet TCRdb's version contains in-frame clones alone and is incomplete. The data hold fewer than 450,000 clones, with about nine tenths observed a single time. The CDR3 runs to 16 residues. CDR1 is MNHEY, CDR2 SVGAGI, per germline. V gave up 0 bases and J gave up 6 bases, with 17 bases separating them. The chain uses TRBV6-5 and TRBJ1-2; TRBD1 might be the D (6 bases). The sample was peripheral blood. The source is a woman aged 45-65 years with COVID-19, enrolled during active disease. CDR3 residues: CASSYSGTGRKNGYTF. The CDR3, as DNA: TGTGCCAGCAGTTACTCGGGTACAGGGCGAAAGAATGGCTACACCTTC.